The clone carrying this TCR beta chain was seen only once. Its antigen is still unknown. A much larger clonotype is one base distant, so this may be a read error. The sample originates from a study of CD8+CD57+ T cells in acquired aplastic anemia. Study details: Mean DNA quantity obtained from sorted CD4+ and CD8+ cells was about 3.2 ug. The study's findings and limits: The CD8+ Simpson's diversity of patients and controls was not significantly different.

By flow cytometry, patients selected for sequencing had shown an expansion of CD8+CD57+ cells. Each of the patients presented with severe acquired aplastic anemia. Blood sampling was performed on the patients, and none of them had received therapy by then. This CDR3 is built from 16 residues. The germline V gene encodes CDR1 ENHRY and CDR2 SYGVKD. The ends lost 6 bases at V and 4 bases at J; junction bases unmatched: 11. For CDR3 and TCR beta VDJ profiling, genomic DNA was the template used. TCRdb reprocessed the reads with MiXCR, giving one entry per CDR3 protein. This sample carries 120,000 or so distinct CDR3 sequences, less than 50% of them seen once, and the ten largest clones take roughly 3%.

Input material: sorted CD4+, CD8+, or CD8+CD57+ T cells (not recorded which) from PBMCs. The chain is built from TRBV10-3 and TRBJ2-7; 11 bases align to TRBD2. The sequence was collected from a human donor with aplastic anemia. As DNA, the CDR3 is TGTGCCATCAGCCTAGCGGGGGGACCCTTGGGGTACGAGCAGTACTTC. Translated: CAISLAGGPLGYEQYF.